The 23 T cell receptor beta chains in this list originate from one sample, sequenced in a study of yellow fever vaccine responses in identical twins. TCRdb ran MiXCR on the RT-PCR reads and lists one entry per CDR3 protein. The table records under 12,000 distinct CDR3 sequences, around three quarters of them present only once. Sample: T cells from blood (PBMCs), unsorted or a sorted subset (not recorded which), taken before or after yellow fever vaccination (not recorded which). The receptors come from a woman aged 18-29 years who received the yellow fever vaccine.

The chain has TRBV11-1 and TRBJ2-7; 7 bases are shared with TRBD1. V gave up 0 bases and J gave up 2 bases; unmatched junction bases: 4. The CDR3 extends over 15 amino acids. In germline, CDR1 is SGHAT, CDR2 FQDESV (reference sequence). DNA of the CDR3: TGTGCCAGCAGCTTAGCGACAGGGAGTGCCTACGAGCAGTACTTC. Translation: CASSLATGSAYEQYF.

The genes are TRBV18 and TRBJ1-4; 8 nucleotides align to TRBD1. Trimming removed 3 bases from V and 6 bases from J; junction bases left unmatched: 12. This CDR3 is built from 17 residues. Per germline, CDR1 KGHSH and CDR2 LQKENI. The CDR3 DNA is TGTGCCAGCTCACCCTCCCGAGGACAGGGATCATATGAAAAACTGTTTTTT. As protein: CASSPSRGQGSYEKLFF.

J is TRBJ1-2 and V is TRBV14; D remains unclear. Germline CDR1 is SGHDN and CDR2 is FVKESK. The CDR3 loop spans 13 amino acids. Trimming removed 1 base at V and 5 bases at J, with 8 bases between. The CDR3 loop reads CASSQGQLYGYTF. The DNA for the CDR3 is TGTGCCAGCAGCCAAGGACAATTATATGGCTACACCTTC.

The J gene is TRBJ1-2, the V gene TRBV11-3; 8 bases are a match to TRBD1. CDR3 length: 14 amino acids. CDR1 and CDR2 (germline): SGHNT, YENEEA. The J segment lost 3 bases and the V segment lost 6 bases, leaving 6 bases of the junction unmatched. The CDR3 nucleotides read TGTGCCAGCAGGCCGGACAGGGACGACTATGGCTACACCTTC. It codes for CASRPDRDDYGYTF.

The rearrangement joins TRBV7-9 to TRBJ1-1; D gene unclear. V lost 2 bases and J lost 4, with 5 bases in between. This CDR3 has 12 residues. The germline CDR1 and CDR2 sequences are SEHNR and FQNEAQ (reference sequence). CDR3 DNA: TGTGCCAGCAGCTTATTTGGCACTGAAGCTTTCTTT. This gives the protein CASSLFGTEAFF.

This chain links TRBV2 with TRBJ2-1; no clear D gene. CDR1 is SNHLY, CDR2 FYNNEI, per germline. V was trimmed by 2 bases and J by 3 bases, leaving 8 bases between them. This CDR3 is 14 amino acids long. The CDR3 is CASSEYLSYNEQFF. The CDR3 region has the DNA TGTGCCAGCAGTGAATACTTGAGCTACAATGAGCAGTTCTTC.

This chain uses TRBV11-2 with TRBJ2-5, with D perhaps assigned TRBD1 or TRBD2 (5 bases each). V gave up 5 bases and J gave up 2 bases, with 12 bases separating them. Germline V lookup: CDR1 SGHAT, CDR2 FQNNGV. The CDR3 contains 14 residues. The chain's CDR3 is CASSNQGPQETQYF. The DNA of the CDR3 is TGTGCCAGCAGCAACCAGGGACCTCAAGAGACCCAGTACTTC.

The chain joins TRBV7-9 to TRBJ2-7; the D is unclear. The CDR3 is 14 amino acids. Per germline, CDR1 SEHNR and CDR2 FQNEAQ (reference sequence). Trimming cost V 4 bases and J 1 base, with 11 bases left between them. The CDR3 DNA is TGTGCCAGCAGCTCACCGCCACGGTCCTACGAGCAGTACTTC. It codes for CASSSPPRSYEQYF.

The chain uses TRBV9 and TRBJ2-3; TRBD2 matches at 8 bases. The CDR3 length is 14 residues. The V gene end was trimmed by 6 bases and the J gene end by 3 bases; junction bases not matched to a gene: 6. Germline V gives CDR1 SGDLS, CDR2 YYNGEE. The CDR3 reads CASTSGPITDTQYF. Here the CDR3 DNA reads TGTGCCAGCACTAGCGGGCCGATTACAGATACGCAGTATTTT.

This clonotype was observed a handful of times. This rearrangement joins TRBV27 to TRBJ2-1; D possibly corresponds to TRBD2 (5 bases). In germline, CDR1 is MNHEY, CDR2 SMNVEV (reference sequence). The CDR3 has 17 residues. V lost 5 bases and J lost 5, with 22 bases in between. The CDR3 nucleotides read TGTGCCAGCAGTCCCTCACGAAGCGGATCCCCCCACAATGAGCAGTTCTTC. This codes for CASSPSRSGSPHNEQFF.

This chain uses TRBV10-1 with TRBJ2-3, with D possibly matching TRBD2 (5 bases). Germline assignment: CDR1 WNHNN and CDR2 SYGVQD (reference sequence). The CDR3 has 14 amino acids. Trimming removed 6 bases from V and 6 bases from J, with 16 bases in between. CDR3 DNA sequence: TGCGCCAGCAGCGACCCTGGACTCCGCGATACGCAGTATTTT. As protein: CASSDPGLRDTQYF.

V and J are TRBV11-2 and TRBJ2-1; D gene unclear. The CDR3 consists of 15 residues. The V end was cut by 5 bases, the J end by 7 bases, with 18 bases between. The germline gives CDR1 SGHAT, CDR2 FQNNGV. CDR3 DNA: TGTGCCAGCAGCCCGCGCGTAAGACTTGTAAATGAGCAGTTCTTC. Amino acids: CASSPRVRLVNEQFF.

The chain employs TRBV29-1 and TRBJ2-2, with 9 bases fitting TRBD2. V gave up 7 bases and J gave up 6 bases; unmatched junction bases: 15. CDR3 length equals 16 residues. Germline CDR1 and CDR2: SQVTM and ANQGSEA. Here the CDR3 DNA reads TGCAGCGCTGGGTTAAGTAGCGGGAGATGGGCCGGGGAGCTGTTTTTT. This translates into CSAGLSSGRWAGELFF.

This chain links TRBV7-8 with TRBJ2-1, with D perhaps given as TRBD1 or TRBD2 (6 bases each). V lost 1 base and J 4 bases, leaving 17 bases between the germline ends. The CDR3 is 17 amino acids. Germline CDR1 reads SGHVS; CDR2 reads FQNEAQ. The CDR3: CASSLEFTGAGYNEQFF. The CDR3 DNA reads TGTGCCAGCAGCTTAGAGTTTACGGGGGCTGGTTACAATGAGCAGTTCTTC.

The V and J genes are TRBV6-2 or TRBV6-3 and TRBJ1-1; possibly TRBD1 for D (6 bases). Germline CDR1 and CDR2: MNHEY and SVGEGT. This CDR3 has 18 residues. V gave up 2 bases and J gave up 7 bases, with 26 bases separating them. The CDR3 region is CASSYTLSETGFDGEAFF. CDR3 sequence (DNA): TGTGCCAGCAGTTACACGCTTTCAGAAACAGGGTTCGACGGTGAAGCTTTCTTT.

This chain links TRBV2 with TRBJ2-1, with D possibly TRBD1 on 6 matching bases. CDR1 is SNHLY, CDR2 FYNNEI, per germline. V was clipped by 4 bases and J by 6 bases, with 13 bases between them. The CDR3 is made up of 14 amino acids. CDR3 loop: CASSGQEGGNEQFF. For the CDR3, the DNA is TGTGCCAGCAGTGGACAGGAAGGCGGCAATGAGCAGTTCTTC.

This clonotype is a singleton in its sample. The gene calls are TRBV6-1 and TRBJ2-1; unclear D gene. Germline-derived CDR1 and CDR2 are MNHNS and SASEGT. V lost 1 base and J lost 6, with 4 bases in between. This CDR3 spans 12 amino acids. The chain's CDR3 is CASSEVFNEQFF. The CDR3, as DNA: TGTGCCAGCAGTGAAGTTTTCAATGAGCAGTTCTTC.

The chain couples TRBV4-1 to TRBJ2-1; D unclear. V lost 4 bases and J lost 2, with 6 bases in between. CDR1 is MGHRA, CDR2 YSYEKL, per germline. This CDR3 contains 13 residues. The CDR3 spells CASSLEAYNEQFF. The CDR3 nucleotides are TGCGCCAGCAGCCTTGAGGCCTACAATGAGCAGTTCTTC.

In this sample, this clonotype turned up a few times. The V and J genes are TRBV29-1 and TRBJ2-7; tentatively, D is TRBD2 (6 bases). The germline V gene has CDR1 SQVTM and CDR2 ANQGSEA. The V end was cut by 4 bases, the J end by 6 bases, with 16 bases between. The CDR3 has 13 amino acids. CDR3 DNA: TGCAGCGTTGTTGGCCTGACTAGTGCCGAGCAGTACTTC. This sequence encodes CSVVGLTSAEQYF.

This clonotype showed up just once. The chain uses TRBV13 and TRBJ2-3; 9 bases match TRBD2. Germline trimming cut 5 bases from V and 3 bases from J; bases unmatched to any gene: 6. CDR1 is PRHDT and CDR2 is FYEKMQ in the germline V gene (reference sequence). This CDR3 is 15 amino acids long. CDR3 in DNA: TGTGCCAGCAGCGCGCCTAGCGGGATAACAGATACGCAGTATTTT. Encoded protein: CASSAPSGITDTQYF.

V gene TRBV12-3 or TRBV12-4 combines with J gene TRBJ2-1; 7 nucleotides line up with TRBD2. CDR3 size: 15 residues. V was clipped by 6 bases and J by 4 bases; unmatched bases: 9. CDR3 DNA: TGTGCCAGCAGCCCCACGGGACTAATGTACAATGAGCAGTTCTTC. Translating gives CASSPTGLMYNEQFF.

V gene TRBV13 combines with J gene TRBJ2-7, with TRBD1 identical over 9 bases. Germline lookup yields CDR1 PRHDT and CDR2 FYEKMQ (reference sequence). This CDR3 comprises 15 residues. The V segment lost 6 bases and the J segment 1 base; nucleotides outside the gene matches: 7. The CDR3 loop is CASRTADRGSYEQYF. CDR3 nucleotides: TGTGCCAGCAGAACCGCCGACAGGGGGTCCTACGAGCAGTACTTC.

The V and J genes are TRBV7-6 and TRBJ2-1, with TRBD2 identical over 8 bases. The V and J ends lost 6 bases and 5 bases, in that order; junction bases with no gene match: 3. Germline V gene lookup returns CDR1 SGHVS and CDR2 FNYEAQ. The CDR3 extends over 13 amino acids. The CDR3 DNA reads as TGTGCCAGCAGTTGGGGACTAGACAATGAGCAGTTCTTC. This gives the protein CASSWGLDNEQFF.